This T cell receptor (beta chain) was recovered during a study of cytomegalovirus exposure and HLA in healthy donors. Study-level findings and limits: The authors considered a cluster of highly shared sequence variants likely to be a sequencing artifact.

For this clone: Its antigen is currently unknown.

Germline V gives CDR1 LGHNA, CDR2 YSLEER. The CDR3 length is 13 residues. V was pared by 0 bases and J by 8 bases, with 8 bases between. With 60 Vbeta and 13 Jbeta primers, the PCR was carried out. Data came from immunoSEQ multiplex PCR; TCRdb stores just in-frame clones and leaves some out. In the table there are some 150,000 clones, roughly four fifths of which are singletons. This clonotype originated in a woman aged 50 to 60 in good health and CMV-seropositive. V usage is TRBV4-3 and J usage is TRBJ2-1; D unclear. Sequencing was performed on PBMCs. CDR3: CASSQDLGDEQFF. CDR3 in DNA: TGCGCCAGCAGCCAAGATTTGGGCGATGAGCAGTTCTTC.